A single T cell receptor beta chain is shown here with its context. Its target is not known. Germline CDR1 is MDHEN and CDR2 is SYDVKM. The CDR3 covers 14 residues. Trimming removed 8 bases from V and 2 bases from J; junction bases left unmatched: 4. This sample is part of a study of CD8 T cells in ankylosing spondylitis. TCRdb recomputed calls from the 5' RACE reads with MiXCR, one row per CDR3 protein. Of about 90,000 distinct CDR3 sequences listed, about 8.1% are singletons. Study observations and caveats: Ankylosing spondylitis blood appeared to be characterized by a TCR beta motif of under 10 highly homologous variants. CD8+ disease-linked clones were present at relatively low frequencies in blood. Earlier studies detected some motif variants in reactive arthritis synovial fluid and blood.

The J gene is TRBJ1-5, the V gene TRBV28; TRBD1 agrees at 9 bases. The material sequenced was blood, either unsorted or a sorted T cell fraction (not recorded which). This receptor was obtained from a male donor with ankylosing spondylitis. CDR3 protein: CASYRGQGNQPQHF. The CDR3 nucleotides are TGTGCCAGCTACAGGGGGCAAGGCAATCAGCCCCAGCATTTT.